Listed here is a single T cell receptor beta chain. These data are taken from a study of cytomegalovirus exposure and HLA in healthy donors. CDR1 and CDR2 (germline): LNHDA, SQIVND (reference sequence). The CDR3 spans 15 residues. Trimming removed 3 bases from V and 8 bases from J; junction bases left unmatched: 9. The PCR employed 60 Vbeta primers together with 13 Jbeta primers. In the original analysis: The count from a later analysis was some 81 million unique TCR beta chains, 9.5 million to 13 million of them shared. The table came from immunoSEQ multiplex PCR; TCRdb's copy has only in-frame clones and leaves some out. V and J calls and clone size follow that table, whereas D and trimming were derived from the DNA. The repertoire includes about 160,000 clones, 70% to 90% of them detected once, and roughly 2.2% sits in the top ten.

The rearrangement joins TRBV19 to TRBJ1-2; TRBD1 matches at 10 bases. Sequencing was performed on PBMCs. This receptor was taken from a man aged 18-30 years in good health and CMV-seropositive. CDR3 in amino acids: CASSILLGTGDGYTF. CDR3 in DNA: TGTGCCAGTAGTATCCTCTTGGGGACAGGGGACGGCTACACCTTC.